These 18 T cell receptor beta chains were all obtained from the same sample, sequenced in a study of T cells in Graves' hyperthyroidism and ophthalmopathy (dated by TCRdb to between 2018 and 2020). Library prep was done by multiplex PCR. Sequenced on an Illumina HiSeq 2000. The TCR beta CDR3 regions were amplified from RNA transcripts. For the first round of RT-PCR on the TCR CDR3, the HTBI primer set was used together with the Qiagen OneStep RT-PCR kit. TCRdb redid the processing of the public reads, applying fastp at Q25 and MiXCR, and retained in-frame beta chains. Every distinct CDR3 protein forms one entry, paired with its most common genes and DNA. This sample is represented by under 350,000 distinct CDR3 sequences; 15% to 20% of them were singletons. Approximately 54% of the sample is held by the ten biggest clonotypes. Sequencing used blood. The receptors originated from a woman aged 50 to 60 with Graves' hyperthyroidism.

This clonotype was seen more than once but under ten times. The rearrangement links TRBV29-1 to TRBJ1-3; tentatively, D is TRBD1 (5 bases). The germline V gene encodes CDR1 SQVTM and CDR2 ANQGSEA. The CDR3 sequence is 15 residues long. Trimming took off 6 bases at V and 4 bases at J, with 19 bases between the two ends. In DNA, the CDR3 is TGCAGCGTACAGAATCACGGGGCGCGAGGAAACACCATATATTTT. This translates into CSVQNHGARGNTIYF.

CDR3 bases: TGTGCCAGCCCCCGACTAGCGGGAGCACAAGAGACCCAGTACTTC. Translating gives CASPRLAGAQETQYF. The chain uses TRBV6-1 and TRBJ2-5; 12 positions match TRBD2. V was pared by 8 bases and J by 2 bases, with 6 bases of the junction left unmatched. This CDR3 comprises 15 residues. CDR1 is MNHNS, CDR2 SASEGT, per germline.

The rearrangement joins TRBV2 to TRBJ1-4, with D maybe TRBD1 (5 bases). The V end lost 1 base, the J end lost 4 bases, and 7 bases lay between the germline ends. Germline CDR1 and CDR2: SNHLY and FYNNEI. The CDR3 is 14 amino acids. DNA for the CDR3: TGTGCCAGCAGTGAAGACAGGTATAATGAAAAACTGTTTTTT. Translated: CASSEDRYNEKLFF.

The chain couples TRBV5-6 to TRBJ2-1; 11 bases fit TRBD2. This CDR3 is built from 15 residues. V gave up 0 bases and J gave up 9 bases; unmatched junction bases: 5. CDR1 and CDR2 from the germline V gene are SGHDT and YYEEEE. CDR3 residues: CASSLGRLAGGEQFF. The CDR3 DNA reads as TGTGCCAGCAGCTTGGGCAGGCTAGCGGGAGGTGAGCAGTTCTTC.

This clonotype was detected many times. This rearrangement joins TRBV3-1 to TRBJ2-7; D uncertain. V was pared by 0 bases and J by 0 bases, with 6 bases between. Germline V gives CDR1 LGHDT, CDR2 YNNKEL (reference sequence). This CDR3 has 14 residues. The CDR3 region has the DNA TGTGCCAGCAGCCAAGATATCAGCTCCTACGAGCAGTACGTC. It is translated as CASSQDISSYEQYV.

The chain combines TRBV5-5 with TRBJ2-7; D is uncertain. The CDR3 is 15 amino acids. V dropped 0 bases and J dropped 3 bases, with 13 bases sitting between them. Per the germline V gene, CDR1 is SGHKS and CDR2 is YYEKEE (reference sequence). The DNA for the CDR3 is TGTGCCAGCAGCTTGGAAGACTCAGGATTCTACGAGCAGTACTTC. This encodes CASSLEDSGFYEQYF.

Many counts were recorded for this clonotype. The DNA for the CDR3 is TGTGCCAGCAGCGGGGGGGCAGGCTACGAGCAGTACGTC. The encoded protein is CASSGGAGYEQYV. The chain joins TRBV2 to TRBJ2-7; 8 nucleotides match TRBD2. The CDR3 has 13 residues. Germline-derived CDR1 and CDR2 are SNHLY and FYNNEI. V lost 6 bases, J lost 3 bases, and 4 bases stayed unmatched.

This chain connects TRBV7-9 to TRBJ1-2, with TRBD1 identical over 7 bases. CDR3 size: 19 residues. Germline loops: CDR1 SEHNR, CDR2 FQNEAQ (reference sequence). Trimming took 3 bases from V and 0 from J; bases not matched to a gene: 16. Here the CDR3 reads CASSFSALGGGRANYGYTF. The DNA of the CDR3 is TGTGCCAGCAGCTTCAGTGCCCTGGGAGGGGGCAGAGCTAACTATGGCTACACCTTC. The entire variable domain, with the rest obtained from reference TRBV7-9 and TRBJ1-2, is as follows: DTGVSQNPRHKITKRGQNVTFRCDPISEHNRLYWYRQTLGQGPEFLTYFQNEAQLEKSRLLSDRFSAERPKGSFSTLEIQRTEQGDSAMYLCASSFSALGGGRANYGYTFGSGTRLTVV.

In this sample, this clonotype turned up a few times. The rearrangement links TRBV28 to TRBJ2-1; TRBD1 is a possible D gene (6 bases). V lost 9 bases to trimming and J lost 4 bases, with 13 bases between them. The CDR3 totals 13 residues. Per the germline V gene, CDR1 is MDHEN and CDR2 is SYDVKM. CDR3 bases: TGTGCCAGTTACAGGGATTCTTACAATGAGCAGTTCTTC. It specifies CASYRDSYNEQFF.

This clonotype appeared many times. The V gene is TRBV5-6, the J gene TRBJ2-7, with TRBD1 matching over 10 bases. From germline, CDR1 is SGHDT and CDR2 YYEEEE. This CDR3 comprises 14 residues. J was trimmed by 2 bases and V by 3 bases; bases with no gene match: 2. The CDR3 DNA reads as TGTGCCAGCAGCTACGGGACAGGGGCCTACGAGCAGTACTTC. Its translation is CASSYGTGAYEQYF. Complete variable domain (other parts from reference TRBV5-6 and TRBJ2-7): DAGVTQSPTHLIKTRGQQVTLRCSPKSGHDTVSWYQQALGQGPQFIFQYYEEEERQRGNFPDRFSGHQFPNYSSELNVNALLLGDSALYLCASSYGTGAYEQYFGPGTRLTVT.

This clonotype was counted many times. The rearrangement links TRBV12-3 or TRBV12-4 to TRBJ2-1, with 8 bases that match TRBD1. V trimming: 7 bases; J trimming: 4 bases; junction bases outside the gene matches: 9. This CDR3 is built from 15 residues. The CDR3 region has the DNA TGTGCCAGCACCCCCGACAGGGGAGCTTACAATGAGCAGTTCTTC. Protein sequence: CASTPDRGAYNEQFF.

At least ten counts were recorded for this clonotype. J is TRBJ2-5 and V is TRBV11-3; D not certain. The V gene lost 1 base and the J gene lost 1 base, with 10 bases spanning the gap. This CDR3 has 15 amino acids. The germline CDR1 and CDR2 sequences are SGHNT and YENEEA. The CDR3 region is CASSLGGRIQETQYF. DNA of the CDR3: TGTGCCAGCAGCTTAGGCGGTAGAATCCAAGAGACCCAGTACTTC.

This clonotype was counted many times. The gene calls are TRBV12-3 or TRBV12-4 and TRBJ2-1; D remains unclear. The CDR3 loop spans 13 amino acids. V lost 3 bases and J 3 bases, leaving 6 bases between the germline ends. CDR3 protein: CASSLIYYNEQFF. The CDR3 DNA sequence: TGTGCCAGCAGTTTGATATACTACAATGAGCAGTTCTTC.

This clonotype showed up many times. The chain employs TRBV11-2 and TRBJ1-5; weak D call: TRBD1 (6 bases). CDR3 length: 12 amino acids. V was pared by 8 bases and J by 9 bases, with 14 bases between. The germline CDR1 and CDR2 sequences are SGHAT and FQNNGV. For the CDR3, the DNA is TGTGCCAGCGGACCAGGGGAAGGGCCCCAGCATTTT. Translated, it gives CASGPGEGPQHF. The complete variable domain, with remaining parts taken from reference TRBV11-2 and TRBJ1-5, reads EAGVAQSPRYKIIEKRQSVAFWCNPISGHATLYWYQQILGQGPKLLIQFQNNGVVDDSQLPKDRFSAERLKGVDSTLKIQPAKLEDSAVYLCASGPGEGPQHFGDGTRLSIL.

This clonotype was recorded many times. V gene TRBV20-1 combines with J gene TRBJ2-7; 9 positions agree with TRBD1. The junction had 1 base not matched to a gene; V was cut back by 5 bases and J by 2 bases. Germline CDR1 is DFQATT and CDR2 is SNEGSKA (reference sequence). The CDR3 contains 12 residues. The CDR3, as DNA: TGCAGTGCTTGGGACAGGGCCTACGAGCAGTACTTC. Protein sequence: CSAWDRAYEQYF.

The V and J genes are TRBV11-2 and TRBJ2-7, with D uncertain. From germline, CDR1 is SGHAT and CDR2 FQNNGV. V dropped 3 bases and J dropped 1 base, with 10 bases sitting between them. The length of the CDR3 is 14 residues. The CDR3 protein is CASSLVSESYEQYF. CDR3 in DNA: TGTGCCAGCAGCTTGGTTTCCGAGTCCTACGAGCAGTACTTC.

The chain employs TRBV27 and TRBJ1-5, with 7 bases lining up with TRBD1. Per the germline V gene, CDR1 is MNHEY and CDR2 is SMNVEV (reference sequence). Trimming cost V 3 bases and J 5 bases; bases outside gene matches: 4. CDR3 length: 14 residues. The CDR3 DNA reads TGTGCCAGCAGTTTCGAGGGGGCCGATCAGCCCCAGCATTTT. Translated: CASSFEGADQPQHF.

This clonotype was observed a single time. V is TRBV4-1 and J is TRBJ2-7, with D tentatively TRBD2 (5 bases). CDR1 MGHRA and CDR2 YSYEKL come from the germline V gene. The CDR3 spans 13 residues. Trimming pared 4 bases from V and 7 bases from J, leaving 14 bases between. Written as DNA, the CDR3 is TGCGCCAGCAGCCCAAGATTTCGAGGGGAGCAGTACGTC. Its translation is CASSPRFRGEQYV.